What follows describes a single T cell receptor (beta chain). The target antigen is unknown. The sample comes from a study of cytomegalovirus exposure and HLA in healthy donors. Each of the donors was a healthy bone marrow donor. General study points: Immune exposure information comprised only CMV serostatus. Some public TCRs appeared in many individuals, while most sequences were rare. An analysis that was carried out later associated 15,000 to 20,000 TCR beta sequences with HLA alleles at 0.05 false discovery rate.

Trimming took 3 bases from V and 4 from J, leaving 10 bases between them. CDR3 length equals 14 residues. In germline, CDR1 is LNHDA, CDR2 SQIVND (reference sequence). Primers included in the PCR were 60 Vbeta and 13 Jbeta primers. The data were produced by immunoSEQ multiplex PCR, yet TCRdb's version contains in-frame clones alone and is incomplete. The repertoire has 150,000 to 250,000 clones, roughly 72% of them found once; the top ten carry 1.5% to 2%. The TCR comes from a man aged 25-40 years in good health and CMV-seronegative. Sequenced: PBMCs. The chain employs TRBV19 and TRBJ1-5; D ambiguous. The CDR3 DNA is TGTGCCAGTAGTATTCGGGGAAATAATCAGCCCCAGCATTTT. This gives the protein CASSIRGNNQPQHF. The whole variable domain, filled in from reference TRBV19 and TRBJ1-5, reads DGGITQSPKYLFRKEGQNVTLSCEQNLNHDAMYWYRQDPGQGLRLIYYSQIVNDFQKGDIAEGYSVSREKKESFPLTVTSAQKNPTAFYLCASSIRGNNQPQHFGDGTRLSIL.